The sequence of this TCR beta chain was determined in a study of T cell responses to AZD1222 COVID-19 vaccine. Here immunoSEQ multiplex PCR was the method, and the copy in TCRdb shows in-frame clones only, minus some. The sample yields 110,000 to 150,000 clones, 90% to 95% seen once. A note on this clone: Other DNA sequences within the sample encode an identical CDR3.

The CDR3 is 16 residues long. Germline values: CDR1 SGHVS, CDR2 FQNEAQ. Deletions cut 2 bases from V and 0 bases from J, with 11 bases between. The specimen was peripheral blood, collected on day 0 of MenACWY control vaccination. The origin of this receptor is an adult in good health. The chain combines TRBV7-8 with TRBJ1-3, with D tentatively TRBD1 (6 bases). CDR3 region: CASSLQGLYSGNTIYF. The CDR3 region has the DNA TGTGCCAGCAGCTTACAGGGGCTATACTCTGGAAACACCATATATTTT.